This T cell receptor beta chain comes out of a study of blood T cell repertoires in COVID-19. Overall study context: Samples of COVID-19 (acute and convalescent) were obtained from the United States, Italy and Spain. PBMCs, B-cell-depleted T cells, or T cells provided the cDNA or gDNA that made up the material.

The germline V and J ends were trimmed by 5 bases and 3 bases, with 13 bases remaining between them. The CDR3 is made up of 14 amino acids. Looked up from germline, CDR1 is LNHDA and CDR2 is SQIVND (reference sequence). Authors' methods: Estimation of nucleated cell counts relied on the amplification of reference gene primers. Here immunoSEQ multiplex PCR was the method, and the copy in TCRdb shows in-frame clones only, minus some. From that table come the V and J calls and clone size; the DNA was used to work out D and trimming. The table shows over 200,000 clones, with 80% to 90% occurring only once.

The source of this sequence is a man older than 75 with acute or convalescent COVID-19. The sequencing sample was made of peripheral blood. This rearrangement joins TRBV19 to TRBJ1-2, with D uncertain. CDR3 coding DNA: TGTGCCAGTAGTTCGAACTCCAAAGACTATGGCTACACCTTC. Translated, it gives CASSSNSKDYGYTF.